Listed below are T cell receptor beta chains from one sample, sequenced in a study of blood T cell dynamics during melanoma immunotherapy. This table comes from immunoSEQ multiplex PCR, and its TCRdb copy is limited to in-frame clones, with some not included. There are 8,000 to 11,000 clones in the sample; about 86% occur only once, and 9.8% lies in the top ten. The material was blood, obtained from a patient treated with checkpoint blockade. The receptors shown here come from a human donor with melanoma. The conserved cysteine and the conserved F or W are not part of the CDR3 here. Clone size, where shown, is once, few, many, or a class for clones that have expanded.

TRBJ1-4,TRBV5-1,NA,ASSLGARQGDNEKLF
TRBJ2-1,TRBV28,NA,ASSTGDSSYNEQF
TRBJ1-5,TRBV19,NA,ASSRGDSQPQH
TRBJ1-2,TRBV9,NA,ASSVVQRNGYT
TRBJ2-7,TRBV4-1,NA,ASSQGQTYEEQY
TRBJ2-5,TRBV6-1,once,ASSESGQGLETQY
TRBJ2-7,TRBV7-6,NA,ASSPRVASGGYEQY
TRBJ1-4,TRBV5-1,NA,ASSRQGDNEKLF
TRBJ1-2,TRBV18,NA,ASSRQGDYGYT
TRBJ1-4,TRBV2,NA,ASTRGGNNGRLF
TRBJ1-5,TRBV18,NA,ASSPELSGQPQH
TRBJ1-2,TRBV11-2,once,ASSPSGAHYGYT
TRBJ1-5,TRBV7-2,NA,ASSLGHVKRGNQPQH
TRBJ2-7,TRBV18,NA,ASVKQGVYEQY
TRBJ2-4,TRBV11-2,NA,ASSPIPRLGGGNIQY
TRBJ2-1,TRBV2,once,ASRAGTSIYNEQF
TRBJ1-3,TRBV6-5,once,ASSSRYGNTIY
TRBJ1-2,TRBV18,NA,ASSPQGARGDYT
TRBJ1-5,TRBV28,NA,ASSPGRQPQH
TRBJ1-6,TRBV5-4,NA,ASSTSGVTGSPLH
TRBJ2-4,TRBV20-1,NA,SGTYENIQY
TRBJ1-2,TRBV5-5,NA,ASSSHPEGVYGYT
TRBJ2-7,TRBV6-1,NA,ASSEARIYEQY
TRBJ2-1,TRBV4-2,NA,ASSQVGIGTGHNEQF
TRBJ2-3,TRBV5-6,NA,ASSLSGGADTQY
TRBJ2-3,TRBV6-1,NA,ASRRSDYTDTQY
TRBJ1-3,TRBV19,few,ASSRAGVKGGNTIY
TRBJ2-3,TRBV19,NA,ASSPARIVPDTQY
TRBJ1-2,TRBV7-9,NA,ASSSGAYYGYT
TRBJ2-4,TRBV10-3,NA,AISEGQGGAKNIQY
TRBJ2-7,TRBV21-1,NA,ASSKSRGLAGGSYEQY
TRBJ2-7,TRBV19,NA,ASSKVSLDRGLYEQY
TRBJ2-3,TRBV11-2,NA,ASSLGEGVRKTDTQY
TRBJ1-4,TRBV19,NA,ASTSGGFDSEKLF
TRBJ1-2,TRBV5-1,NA,ASSLAEGSYAGYT
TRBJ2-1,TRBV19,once,ASSASGSSYNEQF
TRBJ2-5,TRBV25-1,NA,ASSLYGQQETQY
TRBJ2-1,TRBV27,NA,ASSLLGGTYNEQF
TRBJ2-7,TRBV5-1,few,ASSLDEGQQY
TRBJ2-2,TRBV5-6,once,ASTFDRYSTGELF
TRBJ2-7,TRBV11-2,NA,ASSLERNSYEQY
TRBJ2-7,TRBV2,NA,AIRIPTGQQY
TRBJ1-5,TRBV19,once,ASSISRGGLQPQH
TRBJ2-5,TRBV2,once,ASSLTSRNPLETQY
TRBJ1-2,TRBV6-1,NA,ASSESYGGGYT
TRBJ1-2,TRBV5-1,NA,ASSLDTESTTYGYT
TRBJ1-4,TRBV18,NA,ASSPPGQGNEKLF
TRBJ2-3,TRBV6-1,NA,ASPPLGPSTDTQY
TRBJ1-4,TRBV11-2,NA,ASRLGTGNEKLF
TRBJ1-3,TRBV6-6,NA,ASSYDQGAGNTIY
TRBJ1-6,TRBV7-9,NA,ASSVDGHSPLH
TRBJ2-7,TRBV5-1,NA,ASSVAPGLRSSYEQY
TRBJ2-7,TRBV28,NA,ASELGQGTPHLY
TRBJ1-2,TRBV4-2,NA,ASSQEAPLGRTS
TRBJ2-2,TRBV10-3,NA,AISATRLAPANTGELF